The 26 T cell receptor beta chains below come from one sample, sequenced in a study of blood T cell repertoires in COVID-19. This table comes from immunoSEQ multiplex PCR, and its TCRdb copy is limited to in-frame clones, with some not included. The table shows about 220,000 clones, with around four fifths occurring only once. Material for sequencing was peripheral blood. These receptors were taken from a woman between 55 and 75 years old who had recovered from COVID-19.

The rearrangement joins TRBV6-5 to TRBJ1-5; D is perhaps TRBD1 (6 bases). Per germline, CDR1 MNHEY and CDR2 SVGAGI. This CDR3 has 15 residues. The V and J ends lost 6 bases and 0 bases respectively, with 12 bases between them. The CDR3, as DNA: TGTGCCAGCAGGACAGGCTTATATAGCAATCAGCCCCAGCATTTT. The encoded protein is CASRTGLYSNQPQHF.

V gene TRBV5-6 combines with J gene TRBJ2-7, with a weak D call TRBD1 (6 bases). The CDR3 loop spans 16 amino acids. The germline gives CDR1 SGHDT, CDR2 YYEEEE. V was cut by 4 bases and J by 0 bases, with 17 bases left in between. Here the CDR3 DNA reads TGTGCCAGCAGCGGAAAGGGACACGGCTACTCCTACGAGCAGTACTTC. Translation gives CASSGKGHGYSYEQYF.

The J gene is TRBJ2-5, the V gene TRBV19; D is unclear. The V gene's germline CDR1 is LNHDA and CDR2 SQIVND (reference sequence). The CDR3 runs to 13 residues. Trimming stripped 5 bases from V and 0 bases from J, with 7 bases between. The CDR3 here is CASSSPDQETQYF. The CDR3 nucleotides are TGTGCCAGTAGTTCTCCGGACCAAGAGACCCAGTACTTC.

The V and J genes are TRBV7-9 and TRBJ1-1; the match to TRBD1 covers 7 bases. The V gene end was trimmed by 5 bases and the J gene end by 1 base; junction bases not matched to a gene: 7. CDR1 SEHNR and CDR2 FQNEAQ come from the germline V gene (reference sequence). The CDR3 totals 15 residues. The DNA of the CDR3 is TGTGCCAGCAGCCGCGCCGGGACAGCGAACACTGAAGCTTTCTTT. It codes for CASSRAGTANTEAFF. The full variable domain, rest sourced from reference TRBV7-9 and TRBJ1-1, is DTGVSQNPRHKITKRGQNVTFRCDPISEHNRLYWYRQTLGQGPEFLTYFQNEAQLEKSRLLSDRFSAERPKGSFSTLEIQRTEQGDSAMYLCASSRAGTANTEAFFGQGTRLTVV.

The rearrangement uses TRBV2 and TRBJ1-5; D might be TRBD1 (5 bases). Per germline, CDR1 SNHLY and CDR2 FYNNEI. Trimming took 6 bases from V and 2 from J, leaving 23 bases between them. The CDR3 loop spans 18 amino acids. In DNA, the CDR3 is TGTGCCAGCAGAGGTCGGGACTCCCTTCCAGCGGGCAATCAGCCCCAGCATTTT. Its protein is CASRGRDSLPAGNQPQHF.

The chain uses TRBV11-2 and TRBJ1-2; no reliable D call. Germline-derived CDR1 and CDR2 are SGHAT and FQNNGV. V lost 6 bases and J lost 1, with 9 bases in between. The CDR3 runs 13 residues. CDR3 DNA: TGTGCCAGCAGTCAAACTATTAACTATGGCTACACCTTC. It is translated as CASSQTINYGYTF.

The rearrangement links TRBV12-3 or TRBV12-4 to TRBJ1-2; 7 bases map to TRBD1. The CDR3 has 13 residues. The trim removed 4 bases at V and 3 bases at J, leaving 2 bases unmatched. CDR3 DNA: TGTGCCAGCAGTTATGGACAGGACTATGGCTACACCTTC. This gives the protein CASSYGQDYGYTF.

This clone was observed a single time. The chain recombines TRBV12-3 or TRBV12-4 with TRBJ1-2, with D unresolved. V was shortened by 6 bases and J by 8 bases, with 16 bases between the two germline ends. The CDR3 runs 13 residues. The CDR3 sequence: CASSRSMVPGYTF. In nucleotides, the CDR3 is TGTGCCAGCAGCCGGTCTATGGTTCCCGGCTACACCTTC.

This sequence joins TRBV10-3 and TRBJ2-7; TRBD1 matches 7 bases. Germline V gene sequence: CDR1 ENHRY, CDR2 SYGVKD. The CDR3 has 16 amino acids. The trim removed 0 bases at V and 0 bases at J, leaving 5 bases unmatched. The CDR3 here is CAISESADRSSYEQYF. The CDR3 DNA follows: TGTGCCATCAGTGAGTCGGCGGACAGGAGCTCCTACGAGCAGTACTTC.

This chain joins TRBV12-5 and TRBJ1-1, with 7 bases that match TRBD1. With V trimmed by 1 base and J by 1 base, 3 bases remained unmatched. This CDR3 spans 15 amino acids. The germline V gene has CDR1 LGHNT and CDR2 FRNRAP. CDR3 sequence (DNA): TGTGCTAGTGGTTTGGCGACAGGGTCGAACACTGAAGCTTTCTTT. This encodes CASGLATGSNTEAFF.

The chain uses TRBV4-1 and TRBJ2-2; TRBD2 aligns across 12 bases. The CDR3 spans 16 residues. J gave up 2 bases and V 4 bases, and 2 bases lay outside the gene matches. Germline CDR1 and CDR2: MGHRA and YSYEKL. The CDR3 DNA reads TGCGCCAGCAGCCCTAGCGGGGGGGATAACACCGGGGAGCTGTTTTTT. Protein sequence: CASSPSGGDNTGELFF.

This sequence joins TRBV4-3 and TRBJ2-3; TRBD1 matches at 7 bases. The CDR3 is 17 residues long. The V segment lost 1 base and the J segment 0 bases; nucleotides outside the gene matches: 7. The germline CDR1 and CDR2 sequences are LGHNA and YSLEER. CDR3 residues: CASSQVQGTVSTDTQYF. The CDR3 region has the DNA TGCGCCAGCAGCCAAGTACAGGGGACAGTTAGCACAGATACGCAGTATTTT.

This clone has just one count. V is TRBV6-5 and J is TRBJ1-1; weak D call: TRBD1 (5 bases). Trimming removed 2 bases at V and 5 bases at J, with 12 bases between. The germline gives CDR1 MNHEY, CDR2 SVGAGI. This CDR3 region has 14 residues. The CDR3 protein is CASSYLGVPTEAFF. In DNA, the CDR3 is TGTGCCAGCAGTTACCTAGGGGTACCGACTGAAGCTTTCTTT.

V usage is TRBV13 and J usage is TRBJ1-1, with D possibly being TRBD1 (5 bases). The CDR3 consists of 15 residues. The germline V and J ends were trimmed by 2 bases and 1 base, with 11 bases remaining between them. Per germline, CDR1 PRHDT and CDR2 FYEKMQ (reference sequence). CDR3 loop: CASSLPQGKNTEAFF. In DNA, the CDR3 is TGTGCCAGCAGCTTACCTCAGGGAAAGAACACTGAAGCTTTCTTT.

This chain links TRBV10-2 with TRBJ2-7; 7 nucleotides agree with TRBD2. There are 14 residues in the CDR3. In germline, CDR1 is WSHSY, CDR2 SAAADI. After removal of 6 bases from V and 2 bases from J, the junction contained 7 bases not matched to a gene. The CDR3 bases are TGCGCCAGCAGGCCGGGACTACGGCCCTACGAGCAGTACTTC. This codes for CASRPGLRPYEQYF.

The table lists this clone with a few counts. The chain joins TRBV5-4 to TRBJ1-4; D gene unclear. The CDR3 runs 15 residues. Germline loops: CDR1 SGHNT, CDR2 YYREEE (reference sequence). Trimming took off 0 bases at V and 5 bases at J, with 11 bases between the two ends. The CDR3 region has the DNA TGTGCCAGCAGCTTGGTCCCGAGGCAGAATGAAAAACTGTTTTTT. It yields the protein CASSLVPRQNEKLFF.

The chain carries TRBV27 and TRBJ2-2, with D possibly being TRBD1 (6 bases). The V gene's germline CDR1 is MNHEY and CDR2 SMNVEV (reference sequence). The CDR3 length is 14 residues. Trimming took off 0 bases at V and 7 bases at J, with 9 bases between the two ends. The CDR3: CASSLSQGNGELFF. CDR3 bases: TGTGCCAGCAGTTTATCTCAGGGGAACGGGGAGCTGTTTTTT.

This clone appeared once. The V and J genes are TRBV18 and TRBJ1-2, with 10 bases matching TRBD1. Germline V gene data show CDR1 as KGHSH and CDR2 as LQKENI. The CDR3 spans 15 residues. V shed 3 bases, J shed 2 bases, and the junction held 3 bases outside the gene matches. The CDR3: CASSPAGQGNYGYTF. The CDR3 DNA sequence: TGTGCCAGCTCACCGGCGGGACAGGGGAACTATGGCTACACCTTC.

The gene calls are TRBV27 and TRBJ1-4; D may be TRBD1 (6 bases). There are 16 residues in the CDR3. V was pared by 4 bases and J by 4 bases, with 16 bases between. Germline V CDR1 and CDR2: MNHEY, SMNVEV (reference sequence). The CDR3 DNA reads TGTGCCAGCAGTTCTCTAGGGGCAGGGGTTAATGAAAAACTGTTTTTT. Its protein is CASSSLGAGVNEKLFF.

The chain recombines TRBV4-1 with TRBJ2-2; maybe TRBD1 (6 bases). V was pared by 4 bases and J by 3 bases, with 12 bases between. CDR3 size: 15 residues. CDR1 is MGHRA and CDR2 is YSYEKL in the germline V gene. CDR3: CASSRGQLDTGELFF. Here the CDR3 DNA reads TGCGCCAGCAGCCGTGGACAGTTAGACACCGGGGAGCTGTTTTTT.

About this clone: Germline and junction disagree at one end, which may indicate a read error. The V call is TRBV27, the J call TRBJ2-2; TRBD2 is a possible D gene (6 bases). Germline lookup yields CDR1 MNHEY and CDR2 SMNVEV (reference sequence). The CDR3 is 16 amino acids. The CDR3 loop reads CASSLSGTAYTGELFF. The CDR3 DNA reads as TGTGCCAGCAGTCTATCCGGGACTGCTTACACCGGGGAGCTGTTTTTT.

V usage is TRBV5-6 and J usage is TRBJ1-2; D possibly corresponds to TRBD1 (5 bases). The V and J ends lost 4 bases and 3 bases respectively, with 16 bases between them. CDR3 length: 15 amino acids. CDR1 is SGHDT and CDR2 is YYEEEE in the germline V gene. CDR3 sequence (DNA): TGTGCCAGCAGCGGGGGGTCGGCCAATGACTATGGCTACACCTTC. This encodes CASSGGSANDYGYTF. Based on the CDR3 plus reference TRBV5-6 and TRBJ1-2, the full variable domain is DAGVTQSPTHLIKTRGQQVTLRCSPKSGHDTVSWYQQALGQGPQFIFQYYEEEERQRGNFPDRFSGHQFPNYSSELNVNALLLGDSALYLCASSGGSANDYGYTFGSGTRLTVV.

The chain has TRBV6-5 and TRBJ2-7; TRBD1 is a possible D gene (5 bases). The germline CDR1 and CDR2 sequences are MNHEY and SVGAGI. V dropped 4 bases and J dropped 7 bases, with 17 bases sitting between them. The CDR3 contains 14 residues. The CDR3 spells CASSSGARRREQYF. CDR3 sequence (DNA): TGTGCCAGCAGTTCTGGGGCCCGAAGGCGGGAGCAGTACTTC.

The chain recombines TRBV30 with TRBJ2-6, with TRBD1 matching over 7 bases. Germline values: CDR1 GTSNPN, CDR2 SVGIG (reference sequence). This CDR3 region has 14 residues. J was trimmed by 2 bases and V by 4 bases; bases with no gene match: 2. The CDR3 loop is CAWTTGAGANVLTF. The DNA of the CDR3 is TGTGCCTGGACTACAGGGGCTGGGGCCAACGTCCTGACTTTC.

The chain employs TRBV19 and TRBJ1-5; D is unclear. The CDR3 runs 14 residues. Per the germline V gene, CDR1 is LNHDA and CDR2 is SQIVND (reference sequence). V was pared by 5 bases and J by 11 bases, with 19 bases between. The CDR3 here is CASSPEVPGRSQHF. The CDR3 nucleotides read TGTGCCAGTAGTCCAGAGGTTCCCGGGAGGTCCCAGCATTTT.

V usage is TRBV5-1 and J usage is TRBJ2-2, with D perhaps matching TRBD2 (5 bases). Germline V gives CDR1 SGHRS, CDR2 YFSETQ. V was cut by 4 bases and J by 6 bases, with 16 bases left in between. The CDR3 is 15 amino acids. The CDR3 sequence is CASSPDRAGAGELFF. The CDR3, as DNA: TGCGCCAGCAGCCCCGACCGTGCGGGCGCCGGGGAGCTGTTTTTT.